This is a list of T cell receptor beta chains from one sample in a study of T cells after yellow fever vaccination. TCRdb reprocessed the 5' RACE reads via MiXCR and lists one record per CDR3 protein. This sample yields some 320,000 distinct CDR3 sequences, of which around 4.4% are seen a single time; approximately 19% belongs to the top ten. The sample consisted of PBMCs, taken 15 days after the yellow fever booster vaccination. All receptors come from a man between 18 and 29 years old who received the YFV17D yellow fever vaccine. The CDR3 runs from the conserved cysteine through the conserved F or W. The order of the fields is D gene, V gene, clone size, J gene, CDR3 DNA, CDR3 protein. A D gene is named only where the DNA matches it firmly. Not every row has a clone size; where given, it reads once, few, many or a size class.

D: TRBD2; V: TRBV7-9; size: few; J: TRBJ2-3; DNA: TGTGCCGCGGGAGTCCTTAGCACAGATACGCAGTATTTT; CDR3: CAAGVLSTDTQYF
D: TRBD1; V: TRBV7-9; size: -; J: TRBJ1-6; DNA: TGTGCCAGCAGCTTGATGGGACAGAATAATTCACCCCTCCACTTT; CDR3: CASSLMGQNNSPLHF
D: TRBD2; V: TRBV7-6; size: few; J: TRBJ2-1; DNA: TGTGCCAGCAGCACCTCGCGGGGGGGCTACAATGAGCAGTTCTTC; CDR3: CASSTSRGGYNEQFF
D: TRBD1; V: TRBV12-3/TRBV12-4; size: many; J: TRBJ1-2; DNA: TGTGCCAGCAGCCCAACAGGGGCTGGCTACACCTTC; CDR3: CASSPTGAGYTF
D: TRBD1; V: TRBV5-4; size: many; J: TRBJ2-5; DNA: TGTGCCAGCAGCTTCCAGGGGGTCCAAGAGACCCAGTACTTC; CDR3: CASSFQGVQETQYF
D: -; V: TRBV9; size: many; J: TRBJ1-6; DNA: TGTGCCAGCAGCGAAAGCTCCTATAATTCACCCCTCCACTTT; CDR3: CASSESSYNSPLHF
D: TRBD1; V: TRBV5-1; size: few; J: TRBJ2-1; DNA: TGCGCCAGCAGCGCCAGGACAGGGATGGGCAATGAGCAGTTCTTC; CDR3: CASSARTGMGNEQFF
D: TRBD2; V: TRBV24-1; size: many; J: TRBJ2-3; DNA: TGTGCCACCAGTGATGCTAGCGGGGGGGTCACAGATACGCAGTATTTT; CDR3: CATSDASGGVTDTQYF
D: -; V: TRBV5-4; size: few; J: TRBJ2-3; DNA: TGTGCCAGCAGCTCGCTGAGTGGGGGACGCACAGATACGCAGTATTTT; CDR3: CASSSLSGGRTDTQYF
D: -; V: TRBV7-9; size: once; J: TRBJ1-2; DNA: TGTGCCATCAGTTTTGCAAACTATGGCTACACCTTC; CDR3: CAISFANYGYTF
D: -; V: TRBV7-6; size: few; J: TRBJ1-4; DNA: TGTGCCAGCAGCTTCAGAGCCTTTTACCGAGGAACTAATGAAAAACTGTTTTTT; CDR3: CASSFRAFYRGTNEKLFF
D: -; V: TRBV3-1; size: -; J: TRBJ1-1; DNA: TGTGCCAGCAGCCAAGACCCGGGACACCTTGGCGCTGAAGCTTTCTTT; CDR3: CASSQDPGHLGAEAFF
D: TRBD2; V: TRBV4-1; size: -; J: TRBJ2-1; DNA: TGCGCCAGCAGCCACGGGACTAGCGGGGGGGGAGAGCAGTTCTTC; CDR3: CASSHGTSGGGEQFF
D: TRBD1; V: TRBV18; size: few; J: TRBJ2-5; DNA: TGTGCCAGCTCACCTAACAGGGGGGACCAAGAGACCCAGTACTTC; CDR3: CASSPNRGDQETQYF
D: TRBD1; V: TRBV5-1; size: many; J: TRBJ1-6; DNA: TGCGCCAGCAGCATCGGACAGGGCACCAATAATTCACCCCTCCACTTT; CDR3: CASSIGQGTNNSPLHF
D: TRBD1; V: TRBV7-9; size: few; J: TRBJ2-3; DNA: TGTGCCGGAGGACAGGGGGCATCGGATACGCAGTATTTT; CDR3: CAGGQGASDTQYF
D: -; V: TRBV7-8; size: many; J: TRBJ2-7; DNA: TGTGCCAGCAGCGCGAAACAGGGATACTCCTACGAGCAGTACTTC; CDR3: CASSAKQGYSYEQYF
D: -; V: TRBV29-1; size: few; J: TRBJ1-5; DNA: TGCAGCGTATCCCCTGGGGGGGATCAGCCCCAGCATTTT; CDR3: CSVSPGGDQPQHF
D: -; V: TRBV18; size: -; J: TRBJ2-3; DNA: TGTGCCAGCTCACCACCGACAGGCACAGATACGCAGTATTTT; CDR3: CASSPPTGTDTQYF
D: -; V: TRBV7-2; size: few; J: TRBJ2-1; DNA: TGTGCCAGCAGCCCCCGACTGGAAAACAATGAGCAGTTCTTC; CDR3: CASSPRLENNEQFF
D: -; V: TRBV7-2; size: -; J: TRBJ1-5; DNA: TGTGCCAGCAGCTCGAGGGACAATCAGCCCCAGCATTTT; CDR3: CASSSRDNQPQHF
D: -; V: TRBV7-9; size: many; J: TRBJ2-3; DNA: TGTGCCAGCAGCGCACATGCAGATACGCAGTATTTT; CDR3: CASSAHADTQYF
D: -; V: TRBV7-2; size: many; J: TRBJ2-5; DNA: TGTGCCAGCAGCCCCCCGGGCAGACAAGAGACCCAGTACTTC; CDR3: CASSPPGRQETQYF
D: -; V: TRBV5-1; size: many; J: TRBJ1-2; DNA: TGCGCCAGCAGGGTCCCGGGTAACTATGGCTACACCTTC; CDR3: CASRVPGNYGYTF
D: -; V: TRBV5-1; size: once; J: TRBJ2-3; DNA: TGCGCCAGCAGCCCGCTATCAGGGGCAGATACGCAGTATTTT; CDR3: CASSPLSGADTQYF
D: -; V: TRBV5-1; size: -; J: TRBJ1-2; DNA: TGCGCCAGCAGGTATACAGGGATGCCTTCCTATGGCTACACCTTC; CDR3: CASRYTGMPSYGYTF
D: -; V: TRBV20-1; size: -; J: TRBJ2-2; DNA: TGCAGTGCTAGAGAAAGGGGGGAGTACACCGGGGAGCTGTTTTTT; CDR3: CSARERGEYTGELFF